The 29 T cell receptor beta chains below were found in one sample sequenced in a study of blood T cell repertoires in COVID-19. Method: immunoSEQ multiplex PCR; TCRdb's copy keeps in-frame clones and lacks some. This table holds 250,000 to 300,000 clones, just under 90% found once. Sequencing was done on a sample of peripheral blood. The origin of the receptors is a woman aged 45-65 years with COVID-19, enrolled during active disease.

To note about this clone: Distinct nucleotide sequences in the sample also encode this CDR3. The J gene is TRBJ1-5, the V gene TRBV29-1, with a weak D call TRBD1 (6 bases). The germline V gene has CDR1 SQVTM and CDR2 ANQGSEA. Trimming left V 4 bases short and J 0 bases short, with 7 bases between. CDR3 length: 13 residues. The CDR3: CSVGGGSNQPQHF. CDR3 nucleotide sequence: TGCAGCGTTGGAGGGGGTAGCAATCAGCCCCAGCATTTT.

The sample holds one count of this clone. This chain links TRBV21-1 with TRBJ1-1; TRBD1, the D gene given by the table, was not confirmed from the DNA. TRBV21-1 is given as a pseudogene. The CDR3 consists of 13 residues. In nucleotides, the CDR3 is TGTGCCAGCAGCAAGGACAGAAGGACGTTGGCTTTCTTT. It yields the protein CASSKDRRTLAFF.

The chain has TRBV5-1 and TRBJ2-3; maybe TRBD1 (6 bases). Germline V gives CDR1 SGHRS, CDR2 YFSETQ. The V gene lost 4 bases and the J gene lost 4 bases, with 16 bases spanning the gap. The length of the CDR3 is 15 residues. In DNA, the CDR3 is TGCGCCAGCAGCGGCACCAAACAGGGTCCAGATACGCAGTATTTT. Encoded protein: CASSGTKQGPDTQYF. The full variable domain, rest sourced from reference TRBV5-1 and TRBJ2-3, is KAGVTQTPRYLIKTRGQQVTLSCSPISGHRSVSWYQQTPGQGLQFLFEYFSETQRNKGNFPGRFSGRQFSNSRSEMNVSTLELGDSALYLCASSGTKQGPDTQYFGPGTRLTVL.

V usage is TRBV9 and J usage is TRBJ1-2; D gene unclear. Per the germline V gene, CDR1 is SGDLS and CDR2 is YYNGEE. The CDR3 runs 13 residues. V lost 7 bases, J lost 3 bases, and 13 bases lay in between. CDR3: CASSILSDYGYTF. The CDR3 bases are TGTGCCAGCTCTATCTTGTCGGACTATGGCTACACCTTC.

This chain uses TRBV27 with TRBJ1-1, with D maybe TRBD1 (5 bases). Germline V gives CDR1 MNHEY, CDR2 SMNVEV (reference sequence). The ends were cut back, 3 bases at V and 8 bases at J, with 10 bases in the middle. This CDR3 is built from 12 residues. The CDR3 here is CASSFQGAEAFF. The DNA of the CDR3 is TGTGCCAGCAGTTTCCAAGGGGCGGAAGCTTTCTTT.

The chain recombines TRBV14 with TRBJ2-5, with D maybe TRBD2 (5 bases). The CDR3 is 15 amino acids. Germline V gene sequence: CDR1 SGHDN, CDR2 FVKESK. V was cut by 1 base and J by 4 bases, with 13 bases left in between. The DNA for the CDR3 is TGTGCCAGCAGCCAAGGAGGGCGGTTGACAGAGACCCAGTACTTC. Protein sequence: CASSQGGRLTETQYF.

V usage is TRBV21-1 and J usage is TRBJ2-5; the D call TRBD2 from the table was never checked on the DNA. TRBV21-1 represents a pseudogene. The CDR3 spans 15 residues. DNA for the CDR3: TGTGCCAGCAGCAAAGAGGGAGACTACCAAGAGACCCAGTACTTC. It yields the protein CASSKEGDYQETQYF.

This clone was picked up one time. The chain employs TRBV5-1 and TRBJ2-7; TRBD1 aligns across 11 bases. CDR3 size: 14 residues. Germline values: CDR1 SGHRS, CDR2 YFSETQ. The junction had 5 bases not matched to a gene; V was cut back by 6 bases and J by 3 bases. CDR3 residues: CASIPGQGDYEQYF. CDR3 nucleotides: TGCGCCAGCATTCCGGGACAGGGGGACTACGAGCAGTACTTC.

The chain joins TRBV7-9 to TRBJ2-1; 8 bases align to TRBD1. CDR1 SEHNR and CDR2 FQNEAQ come from the germline V gene (reference sequence). This CDR3 comprises 15 residues. The J segment lost 6 bases and the V segment lost 1 base, leaving 5 bases of the junction unmatched. The CDR3 reads CASSLERRGPNEQFF. CDR3 in DNA: TGTGCCAGCAGCTTAGAGCGCAGGGGGCCCAATGAGCAGTTCTTC.

V is TRBV4-2 and J is TRBJ2-5, with 10 nucleotides matching TRBD1. CDR3 length: 18 residues. J gave up 4 bases and V 0 bases, and 11 bases lay outside the gene matches. Germline V gives CDR1 LGHNA, CDR2 YNFKEQ. The CDR3 coding sequence is TGTGCCAGCAGCCAAGATCGACGGGACAGGGGCCTTCCAGAGACCCAGTACTTC. Translation gives CASSQDRRDRGLPETQYF.

V is TRBV29-1 and J is TRBJ2-4, with 9 positions matching TRBD1. The CDR3 sequence is 13 residues long. The trim removed 7 bases at V and 6 bases at J, leaving 7 bases unmatched. Germline lookup yields CDR1 SQVTM and CDR2 ANQGSEA. CDR3 coding DNA: TGCAGCGGATCGGACAGGGGCGGAAACATTCAGTACTTC. It codes for CSGSDRGGNIQYF.

The chain has TRBV19 and TRBJ1-6, with 7 nucleotides matching TRBD1. CDR1 is LNHDA, CDR2 SQIVND, per germline (reference sequence). CDR3 length: 15 amino acids. The V gene end was trimmed by 7 bases and the J gene end by 4 bases; junction bases not matched to a gene: 7. The CDR3 DNA reads as TGTGCCAGTAATACCCCGGGACAGTATAATTCACCCCTCCACTTT. Amino acids: CASNTPGQYNSPLHF. Filled out from reference TRBV19 and TRBJ1-6, the complete variable domain reads DGGITQSPKYLFRKEGQNVTLSCEQNLNHDAMYWYRQDPGQGLRLIYYSQIVNDFQKGDIAEGYSVSREKKESFPLTVTSAQKNPTAFYLCASNTPGQYNSPLHFGNGTRLTVT.

This chain connects TRBV4-1 to TRBJ1-3, with 7 positions matching TRBD1. V was clipped by 1 base and J by 5 bases; unmatched bases: 11. The CDR3 consists of 17 residues. Germline loops: CDR1 MGHRA, CDR2 YSYEKL. Here the CDR3 DNA reads TGCGCCAGCAGCCAAGGACGGAAGACAGGGACTCGAAACACCATATATTTT. As protein: CASSQGRKTGTRNTIYF.

CDR3 in amino acids: CASSIDRLQVNSPLHF. The CDR3 nucleotides read TGTGCCAGTAGTATAGATCGGCTACAGGTTAATTCACCCCTCCACTTT. This chain links TRBV19 with TRBJ1-6; D possibly corresponds to TRBD1 (5 bases). This CDR3 contains 16 residues. Germline CDR1 is LNHDA and CDR2 is SQIVND (reference sequence). Trimming removed 0 bases from V and 6 bases from J, with 12 bases in between.

The chain recombines TRBV29-1 with TRBJ2-2; D possibly corresponds to TRBD1 (6 bases). V was pared by 7 bases and J by 3 bases, with 24 bases between. CDR3 length equals 17 residues. The germline V gene has CDR1 SQVTM and CDR2 ANQGSEA. DNA of the CDR3: TGCAGCGCCTTCCGGCGGCGGCTACAGGGTGACACCGGGGAGCTGTTTTTT. Translated: CSAFRRRLQGDTGELFF.

V gene TRBV12-5 combines with J gene TRBJ1-5; D uncertain. Germline CDR1 is LGHNT and CDR2 is FRNRAP. There are 13 residues in the CDR3. V was trimmed by 3 bases and J by 6 bases, leaving 9 bases between them. The CDR3 DNA reads TGTGCTAGTGGTTTAATTGAGGGTCAGCCCCAGCATTTT. This translates into CASGLIEGQPQHF.

J is TRBJ1-4 and V is TRBV7-9, with TRBD1 matching 9 bases. The CDR3 consists of 15 residues. V lost 5 bases, J lost 6 bases, and 7 bases stayed unmatched. CDR1 and CDR2 (germline): SEHNR, FQNEAQ (reference sequence). As DNA, the CDR3 is TGTGCCAGCAGCCCAGGTGACAGGGGGGATGAAAAACTGTTTTTT. This encodes CASSPGDRGDEKLFF.

The chain combines TRBV19 with TRBJ2-6; the match to TRBD1 covers 9 bases. This CDR3 is built from 18 residues. V shed 5 bases, J shed 1 base, and the junction held 9 bases outside the gene matches. CDR1 is LNHDA, CDR2 SQIVND, per germline (reference sequence). The CDR3 sequence is CASSFRTGGASGANVLTF. CDR3 DNA sequence: TGTGCCAGTAGTTTCCGTACAGGGGGCGCTTCTGGGGCCAACGTCCTGACTTTC.

V usage is TRBV30 and J usage is TRBJ1-1, with TRBD1 as a possible D gene (5 bases). Germline V gene sequence: CDR1 GTSNPN, CDR2 SVGIG (reference sequence). The CDR3 extends over 14 amino acids. V lost 4 bases and J 6 bases, leaving 18 bases between the germline ends. CDR3 DNA sequence: TGTGCCTGGATCCTGCCTCAGGGTCTCGCTGAAGCTTTCTTT. As protein: CAWILPQGLAEAFF.

This clone was detected once. The rearrangement uses TRBV6-5 and TRBJ2-6; D unclear. V shed 6 bases and J shed 1 base, with 10 bases lying between them. CDR3 length: 15 residues. CDR1 and CDR2 from the germline V gene are MNHEY and SVGAGI. The DNA for the CDR3 is TGTGCCAGCAGCCCAACTGTATCTGGGGCCAACGTCCTGACTTTC. Translation: CASSPTVSGANVLTF.

The V call is TRBV18, the J call TRBJ1-2; D perhaps matches TRBD1 (5 bases). Between the trimmed V and J ends, which lost 0 bases and 5 bases, there was a span of 13 bases. The CDR3 loop spans 15 amino acids. Germline values: CDR1 KGHSH, CDR2 LQKENI. The CDR3 DNA is TGTGCCAGCTCACCACCGGGGCCGGTCCGGTATGGCTACACCTTC. Amino acid sequence: CASSPPGPVRYGYTF.

The genes are TRBV10-2 and TRBJ1-2; 9 nucleotides match TRBD1. CDR3 length equals 19 residues. Germline CDR1 WSHSY, CDR2 SAAADI. Trimming cost V 4 bases and J 5 bases; bases outside gene matches: 20. Written as DNA, the CDR3 is TGCGCCAGCAGTGGGGACCGGGACAGGGAGAATCTGGCCCAATATGGCTACACCTTC. This codes for CASSGDRDRENLAQYGYTF.

Notes on this clone: Mismatch with germline at one junction end may stem from a read error. Other nucleotide sequences in the sample specify the same CDR3. The genes are TRBV24-1 and TRBJ1-2; 10 bases match TRBD1. This CDR3 spans 17 amino acids. CDR1 KGHDR and CDR2 SFDVKD come from the germline V gene. CDR3 in DNA: TGCGCCACCAGTGATCCCTGGACAGGGGGTGACCTCTATGGCTACACCTTC. The encoded protein is CATSDPWTGGDLYGYTF.

This clone has only one observation. Other DNA sequences in this specimen translate into the identical CDR3. This chain uses TRBV10-3 with TRBJ2-7; TRBD1 matches 9 bases. CDR1 ENHRY and CDR2 SYGVKD come from the germline V gene. Trimming took 4 bases from V and 0 from J; bases not matched to a gene: 1. The CDR3 has 14 residues. The CDR3 sequence is CAISGGQGSYEQYF. The DNA of the CDR3 is TGTGCCATCAGTGGGGGACAGGGCTCCTACGAGCAGTACTTC.

This chain joins TRBV27 and TRBJ2-1; 9 bases are a match to TRBD2. Germline CDR1 is MNHEY and CDR2 is SMNVEV (reference sequence). This CDR3 is built from 16 residues. V lost 5 bases and J lost 2; bases outside the gene matches: 7. The chain's CDR3 is CASSRVSGSPYNEQFF. Written as DNA, the CDR3 is TGTGCCAGCAGTCGTGTTAGCGGGAGTCCCTACAATGAGCAGTTCTTC.

The genes are TRBV6-6 and TRBJ2-7; a possible D gene is TRBD2 (6 bases). Per germline, CDR1 MNHNY and CDR2 SVGAGI (reference sequence). The CDR3 is made up of 16 amino acids. V lost 7 bases to trimming and J lost 1 base, with 20 bases between them. CDR3 loop: CASTPRGFAGSYEQYF. For the CDR3, the DNA is TGTGCCAGCACCCCCCGCGGGTTTGCGGGATCCTACGAGCAGTACTTC.

V usage is TRBV6-2 or TRBV6-3 and J usage is TRBJ2-4, with D perhaps matching TRBD2 (5 bases). Trimming stripped 5 bases from V and 4 bases from J, with 15 bases between. CDR1 is MNHEY and CDR2 is SVGEGT in the germline V gene. The CDR3 length is 15 residues. The CDR3 region is CASSRAGVGKNIQYF. The CDR3 region has the DNA TGTGCCAGCAGTCGCGCCGGGGTTGGAAAAAACATTCAGTACTTC.

The V call is TRBV6-5, the J call TRBJ1-1; no firm D call. The germline V and J ends were trimmed by 4 bases and 0 bases, with 9 bases remaining between them. The CDR3 consists of 14 residues. Germline V gene sequence: CDR1 MNHEY, CDR2 SVGAGI. The CDR3 protein is CASSLARLNTEAFF. The CDR3, as DNA: TGTGCCAGCAGTTTAGCCAGACTGAACACTGAAGCTTTCTTT.

The genes are TRBV18 and TRBJ1-1; D is unresolved. CDR3 length: 13 amino acids. Per the germline V gene, CDR1 is KGHSH and CDR2 is LQKENI. V was trimmed by 3 bases and J by 0 bases, leaving 5 bases between them. The CDR3 is CASSPKMNTEAFF. The CDR3, as DNA: TGTGCCAGCTCACCCAAAATGAACACTGAAGCTTTCTTT.